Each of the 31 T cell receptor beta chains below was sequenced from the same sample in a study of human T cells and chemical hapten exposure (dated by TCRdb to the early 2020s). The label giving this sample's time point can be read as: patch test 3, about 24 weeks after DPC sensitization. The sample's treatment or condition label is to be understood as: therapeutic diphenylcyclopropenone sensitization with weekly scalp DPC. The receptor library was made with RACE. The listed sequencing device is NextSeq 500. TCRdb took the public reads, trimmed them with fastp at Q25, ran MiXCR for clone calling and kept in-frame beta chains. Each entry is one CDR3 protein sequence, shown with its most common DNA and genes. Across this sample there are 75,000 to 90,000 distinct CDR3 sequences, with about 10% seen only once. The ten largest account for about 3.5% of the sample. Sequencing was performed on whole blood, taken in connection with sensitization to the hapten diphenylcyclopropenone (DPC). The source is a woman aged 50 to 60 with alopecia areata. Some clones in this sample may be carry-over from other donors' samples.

Here the CDR3 reads CASSPSGLAGDGGYNEQFF. The CDR3 coding sequence is TGTGCCAGCAGCCCTTCGGGACTAGCGGGAGACGGGGGCTACAATGAGCAGTTCTTC. The chain uses TRBV7-2 and TRBJ2-1; TRBD2 matches 14 bases. With V trimmed by 5 bases and J by 3 bases, 12 bases remained unmatched. Germline CDR1 and CDR2: SGHTA and FQGNSA. CDR3 size: 19 residues.

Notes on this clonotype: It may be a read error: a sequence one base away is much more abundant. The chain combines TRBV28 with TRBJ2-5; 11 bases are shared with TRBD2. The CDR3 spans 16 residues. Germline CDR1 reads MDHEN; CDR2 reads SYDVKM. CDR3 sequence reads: CANSRLTSGTQETQYF. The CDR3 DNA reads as TGTGCCAACAGTCGACTGACTAGCGGGACCCAAGAGACCCAGTACTTC.

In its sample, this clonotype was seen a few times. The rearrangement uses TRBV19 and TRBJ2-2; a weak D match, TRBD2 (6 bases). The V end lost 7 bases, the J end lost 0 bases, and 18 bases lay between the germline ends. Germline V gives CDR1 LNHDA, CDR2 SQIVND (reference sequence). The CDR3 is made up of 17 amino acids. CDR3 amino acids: CASTHRGGPPNTGELFF. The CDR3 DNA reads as TGTGCCAGTACCCACCGGGGAGGACCCCCGAACACCGGGGAGCTGTTTTTT.

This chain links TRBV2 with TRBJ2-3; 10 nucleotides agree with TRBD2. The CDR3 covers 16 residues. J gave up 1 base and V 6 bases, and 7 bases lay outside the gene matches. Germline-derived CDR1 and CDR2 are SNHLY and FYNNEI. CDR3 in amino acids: CASRLLAGAGTDTQYF. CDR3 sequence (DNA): TGTGCCAGCAGACTCCTAGCGGGGGCAGGCACAGATACGCAGTATTTT.

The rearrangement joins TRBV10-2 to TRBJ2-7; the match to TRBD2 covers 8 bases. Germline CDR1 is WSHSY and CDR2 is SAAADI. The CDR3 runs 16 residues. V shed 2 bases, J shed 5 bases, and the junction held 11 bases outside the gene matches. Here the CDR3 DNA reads TGCGCCAGCAGTGAGGCGGGGAGCGGGAGAAGAGACGAGCAGTACTTC. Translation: CASSEAGSGRRDEQYF.

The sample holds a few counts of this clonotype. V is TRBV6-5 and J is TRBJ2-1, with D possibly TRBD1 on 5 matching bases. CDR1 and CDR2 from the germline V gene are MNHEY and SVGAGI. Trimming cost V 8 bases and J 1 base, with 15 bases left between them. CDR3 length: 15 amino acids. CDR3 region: CASRPSRVSYNEQFF. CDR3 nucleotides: TGTGCCAGCCGCCCCTCCAGGGTGTCCTACAATGAGCAGTTCTTC.

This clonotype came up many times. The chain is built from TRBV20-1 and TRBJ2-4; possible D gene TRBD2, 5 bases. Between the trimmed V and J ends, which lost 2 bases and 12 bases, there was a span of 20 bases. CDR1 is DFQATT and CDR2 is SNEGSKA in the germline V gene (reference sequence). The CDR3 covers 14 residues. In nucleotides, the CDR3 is TGCAGTGCTAGAAAGGGAGTAGCCTCCCTGGATCAGTACTTC. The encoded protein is CSARKGVASLDQYF.

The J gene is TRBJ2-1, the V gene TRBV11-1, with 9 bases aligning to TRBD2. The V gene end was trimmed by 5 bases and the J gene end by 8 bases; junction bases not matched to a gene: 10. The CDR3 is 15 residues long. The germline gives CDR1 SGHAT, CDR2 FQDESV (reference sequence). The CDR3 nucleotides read TGTGCCAGCAGCGCAGCAGCGGGAGGTAACTATGAGCAGTTCTTC. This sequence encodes CASSAAAGGNYEQFF.

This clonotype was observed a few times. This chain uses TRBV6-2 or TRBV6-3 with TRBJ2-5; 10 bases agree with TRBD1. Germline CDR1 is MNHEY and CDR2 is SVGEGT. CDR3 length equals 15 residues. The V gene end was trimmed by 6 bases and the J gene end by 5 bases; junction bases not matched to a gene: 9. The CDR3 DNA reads TGTGCCAGCAGCCGCGGGACAGGGGCGAAGGAGACCCAGTACTTC. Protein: CASSRGTGAKETQYF.

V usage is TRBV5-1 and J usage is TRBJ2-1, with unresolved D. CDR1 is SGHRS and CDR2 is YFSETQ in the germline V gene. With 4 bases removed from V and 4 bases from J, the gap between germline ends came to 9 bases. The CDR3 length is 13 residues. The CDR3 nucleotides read TGCGCCAGCAGCCCGTGGTCGTACAATGAGCAGTTCTTC. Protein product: CASSPWSYNEQFF.

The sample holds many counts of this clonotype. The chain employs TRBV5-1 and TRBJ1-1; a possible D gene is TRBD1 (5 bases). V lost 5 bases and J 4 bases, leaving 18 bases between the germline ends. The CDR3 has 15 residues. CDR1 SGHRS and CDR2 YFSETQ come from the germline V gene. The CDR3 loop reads CASRSGRRAATEAFF. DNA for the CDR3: TGCGCCAGCAGGTCAGGGAGACGGGCCGCCACTGAAGCTTTCTTT.

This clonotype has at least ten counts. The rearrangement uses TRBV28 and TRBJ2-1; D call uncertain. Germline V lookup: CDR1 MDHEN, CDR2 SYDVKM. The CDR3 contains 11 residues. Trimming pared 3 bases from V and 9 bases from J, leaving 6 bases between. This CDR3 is CASSLTGEQFF. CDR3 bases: TGTGCCAGCAGTTTGACGGGTGAGCAGTTCTTC. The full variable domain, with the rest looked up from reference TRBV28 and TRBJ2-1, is DVKVTQSSRYLVKRTGEKVFLECVQDMDHENMFWYRQDPGLGLRLIYFSYDVKMKEKGDIPEGYSVSREKKERFSLILESASTNQTSMYLCASSLTGEQFFGPGTRLTVL.

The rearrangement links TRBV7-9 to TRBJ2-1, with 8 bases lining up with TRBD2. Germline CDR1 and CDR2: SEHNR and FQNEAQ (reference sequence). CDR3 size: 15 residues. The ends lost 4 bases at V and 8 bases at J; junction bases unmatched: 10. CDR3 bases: TGTGCCAGCAGCTCCCTAGCGGGTGGCGTGTATGAGCAGTTCTTC. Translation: CASSSLAGGVYEQFF. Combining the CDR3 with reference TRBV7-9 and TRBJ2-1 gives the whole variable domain DTGVSQNPRHKITKRGQNVTFRCDPISEHNRLYWYRQTLGQGPEFLTYFQNEAQLEKSRLLSDRFSAERPKGSFSTLEIQRTEQGDSAMYLCASSSLAGGVYEQFFGPGTRLTVL.

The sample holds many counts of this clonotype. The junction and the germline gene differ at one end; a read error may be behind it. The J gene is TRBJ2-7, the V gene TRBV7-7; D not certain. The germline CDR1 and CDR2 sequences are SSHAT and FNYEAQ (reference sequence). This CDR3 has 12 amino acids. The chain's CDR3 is CASSLTASEQYF. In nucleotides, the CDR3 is TGTGCTAGCAGCTTAACAGCGAGCGAGCAGTACTTC.

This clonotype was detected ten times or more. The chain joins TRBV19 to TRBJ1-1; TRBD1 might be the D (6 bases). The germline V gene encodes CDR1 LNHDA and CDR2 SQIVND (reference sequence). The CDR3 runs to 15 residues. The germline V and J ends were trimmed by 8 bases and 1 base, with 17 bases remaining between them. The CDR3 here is CASARDISRNTEAFF. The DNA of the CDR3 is TGTGCCAGTGCAAGGGACATCTCCAGGAACACTGAAGCTTTCTTT. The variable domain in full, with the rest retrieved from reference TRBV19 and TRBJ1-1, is DGGITQSPKYLFRKEGQNVTLSCEQNLNHDAMYWYRQDPGQGLRLIYYSQIVNDFQKGDIAEGYSVSREKKESFPLTVTSAQKNPTAFYLCASARDISRNTEAFFGQGTRLTVV.

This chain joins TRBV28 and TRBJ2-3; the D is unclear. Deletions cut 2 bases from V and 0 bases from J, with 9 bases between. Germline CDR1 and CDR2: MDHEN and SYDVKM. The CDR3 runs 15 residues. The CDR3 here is CASSLGGESTDTQYF. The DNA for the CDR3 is TGTGCCAGCAGTTTAGGCGGCGAGAGCACAGATACGCAGTATTTT.

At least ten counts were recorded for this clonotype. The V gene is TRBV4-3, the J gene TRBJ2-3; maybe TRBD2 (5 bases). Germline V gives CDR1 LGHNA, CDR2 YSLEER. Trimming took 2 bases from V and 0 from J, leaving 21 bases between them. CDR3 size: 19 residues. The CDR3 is CASSQRVASSPPSTDTQYF. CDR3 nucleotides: TGCGCCAGCAGCCAAAGGGTGGCGTCTAGCCCCCCAAGCACAGATACGCAGTATTTT.

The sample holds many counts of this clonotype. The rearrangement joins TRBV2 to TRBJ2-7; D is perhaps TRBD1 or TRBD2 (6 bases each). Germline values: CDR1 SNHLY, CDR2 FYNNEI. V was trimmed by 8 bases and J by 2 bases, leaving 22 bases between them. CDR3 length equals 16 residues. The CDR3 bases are TGTGCCAGCCAGGGTGGCGGAGGGGGTCAACCCTACGAGCAGTACTTC. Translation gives CASQGGGGGQPYEQYF.

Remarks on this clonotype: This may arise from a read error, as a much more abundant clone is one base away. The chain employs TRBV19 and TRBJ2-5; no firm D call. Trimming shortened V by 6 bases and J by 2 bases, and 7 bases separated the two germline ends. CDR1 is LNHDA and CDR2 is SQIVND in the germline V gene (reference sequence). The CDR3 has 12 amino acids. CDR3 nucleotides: TGTGCCAGTAGCTCTCGGCAAGAGACCCAGTACTTC. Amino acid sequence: CASSSRQETQYF.

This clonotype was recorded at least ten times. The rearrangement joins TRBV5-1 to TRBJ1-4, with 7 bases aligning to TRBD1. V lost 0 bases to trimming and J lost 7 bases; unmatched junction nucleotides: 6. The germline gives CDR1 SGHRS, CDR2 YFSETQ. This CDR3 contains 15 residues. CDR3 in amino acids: CASSLAATGTEKLFF. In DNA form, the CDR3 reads TGCGCCAGCAGCTTGGCCGCGACAGGGACTGAAAAACTGTTTTTT.

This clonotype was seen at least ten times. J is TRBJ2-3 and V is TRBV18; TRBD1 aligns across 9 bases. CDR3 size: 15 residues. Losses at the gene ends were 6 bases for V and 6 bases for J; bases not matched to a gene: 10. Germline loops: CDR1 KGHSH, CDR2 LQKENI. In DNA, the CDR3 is TGTGCCAGCTCCCTGAGGACAGGGGTATTGGATACGCAGTATTTT. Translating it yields CASSLRTGVLDTQYF. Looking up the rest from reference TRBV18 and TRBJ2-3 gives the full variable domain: NAGVMQNPRHLVRRRGQEARLRCSPMKGHSHVYWYRQLPEEGLKFMVYLQKENIIDESGMPKERFSAEFPKEGPSILRIQQVVRGDSAAYFCASSLRTGVLDTQYFGPGTRLTVL.

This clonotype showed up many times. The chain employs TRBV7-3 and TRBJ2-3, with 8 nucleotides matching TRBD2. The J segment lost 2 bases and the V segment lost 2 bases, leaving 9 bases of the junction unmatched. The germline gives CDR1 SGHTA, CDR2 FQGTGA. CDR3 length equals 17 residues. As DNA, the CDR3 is TGTGCCAGCAGCTTAGCCTCACGCGGGAGGCACACAGATACGCAGTATTTT. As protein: CASSLASRGRHTDTQYF.

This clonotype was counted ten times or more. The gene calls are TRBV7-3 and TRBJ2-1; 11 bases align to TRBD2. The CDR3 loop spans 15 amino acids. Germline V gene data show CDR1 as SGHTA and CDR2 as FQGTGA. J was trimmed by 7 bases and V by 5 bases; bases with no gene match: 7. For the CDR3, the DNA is TGTGCCAGCAGCGCCACTAGCGGGAGATGGAATGAGCAGTTCTTC. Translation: CASSATSGRWNEQFF.

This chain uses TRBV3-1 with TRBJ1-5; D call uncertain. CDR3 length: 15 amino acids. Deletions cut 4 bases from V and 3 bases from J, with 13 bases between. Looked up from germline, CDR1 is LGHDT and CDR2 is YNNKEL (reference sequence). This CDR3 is CASSRADGANQPQHF. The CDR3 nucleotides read TGTGCCAGCAGCCGGGCAGACGGTGCCAATCAGCCCCAGCATTTT.

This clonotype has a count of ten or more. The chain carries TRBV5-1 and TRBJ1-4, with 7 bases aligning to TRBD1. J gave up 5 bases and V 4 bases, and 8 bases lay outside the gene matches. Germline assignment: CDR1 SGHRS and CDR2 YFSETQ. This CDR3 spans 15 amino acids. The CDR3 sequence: CASSREGARNEKLFF. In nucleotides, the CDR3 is TGCGCCAGCAGCCGGGAGGGGGCGCGGAATGAAAAACTGTTTTTT.

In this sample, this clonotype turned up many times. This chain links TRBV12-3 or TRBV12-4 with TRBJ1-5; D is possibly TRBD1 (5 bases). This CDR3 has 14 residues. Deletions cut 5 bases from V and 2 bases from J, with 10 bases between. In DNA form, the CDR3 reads TGTGCCAGCAGTCAGGGTCTGGGCAATCAGCCCCAGCATTTT. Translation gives CASSQGLGNQPQHF.

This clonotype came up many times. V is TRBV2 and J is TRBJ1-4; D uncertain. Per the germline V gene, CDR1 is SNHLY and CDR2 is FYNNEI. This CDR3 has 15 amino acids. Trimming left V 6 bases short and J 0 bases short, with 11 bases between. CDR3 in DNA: TGTGCCAGCAGATCCCGGACTGCAACTAATGAAAAACTGTTTTTT. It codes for CASRSRTATNEKLFF.

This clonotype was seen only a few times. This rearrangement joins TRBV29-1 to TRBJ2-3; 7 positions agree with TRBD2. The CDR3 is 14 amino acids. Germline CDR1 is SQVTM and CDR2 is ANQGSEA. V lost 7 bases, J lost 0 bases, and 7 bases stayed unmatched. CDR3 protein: CSGGEGGSTDTQYF. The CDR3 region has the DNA TGCAGCGGGGGGGAGGGAGGAAGCACAGATACGCAGTATTTT.

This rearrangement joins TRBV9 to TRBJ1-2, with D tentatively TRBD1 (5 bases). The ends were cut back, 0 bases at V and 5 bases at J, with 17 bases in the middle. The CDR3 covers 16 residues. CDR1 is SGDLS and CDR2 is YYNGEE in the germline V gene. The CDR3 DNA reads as TGTGCCAGCAGCGTAGACGGGGGAGGATTGTGGTATGGCTACACCTTC. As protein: CASSVDGGGLWYGYTF.

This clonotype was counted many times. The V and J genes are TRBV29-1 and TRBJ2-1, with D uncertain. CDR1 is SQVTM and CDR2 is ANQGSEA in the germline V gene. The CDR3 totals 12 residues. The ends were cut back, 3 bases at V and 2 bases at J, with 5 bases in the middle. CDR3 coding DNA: TGCAGCGTTGACACAACCTACAATGAGCAGTTCTTC. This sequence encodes CSVDTTYNEQFF.

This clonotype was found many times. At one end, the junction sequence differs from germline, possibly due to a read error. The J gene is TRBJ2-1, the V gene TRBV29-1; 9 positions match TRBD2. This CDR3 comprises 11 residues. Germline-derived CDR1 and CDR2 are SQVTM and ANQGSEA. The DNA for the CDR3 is TGTGCCAGCGGGAGGAACAATGAGCAGTTCTTC. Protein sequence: CASGRNNEQFF.